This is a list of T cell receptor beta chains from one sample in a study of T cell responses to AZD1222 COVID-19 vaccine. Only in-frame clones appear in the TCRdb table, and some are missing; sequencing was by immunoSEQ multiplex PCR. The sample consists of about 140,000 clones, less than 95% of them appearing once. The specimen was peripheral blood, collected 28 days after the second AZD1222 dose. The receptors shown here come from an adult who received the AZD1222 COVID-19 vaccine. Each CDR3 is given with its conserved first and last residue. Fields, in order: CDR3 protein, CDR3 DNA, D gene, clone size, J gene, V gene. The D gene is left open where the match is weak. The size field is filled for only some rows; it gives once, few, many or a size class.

cdr3_aa: CARSYSRTVNTGELFF
cdr3_nt: TGTGCCCGTTCCTACTCGCGGACGGTGAACACCGGGGAGCTGTTTTTT
d_call: NA
clone_size: NA
j_call: TRBJ2-2
v_call: TRBV30

cdr3_aa: CASIDRGSGNTIYF
cdr3_nt: TGTGCCAGTATTGACAGGGGGTCCGGAAACACCATATATTTT
d_call: NA
clone_size: NA
j_call: TRBJ1-3
v_call: TRBV21-1

cdr3_aa: CASMRGGRTDTQYF
cdr3_nt: TGTGCCAGCATGCGGGGGGGCCGCACAGATACGCAGTATTTT
d_call: TRBD2
clone_size: NA
j_call: TRBJ2-3
v_call: TRBV2

cdr3_aa: CASSQVRAGEKLFF
cdr3_nt: TGTGCCAGCAGCCAAGTCCGGGCCGGGGAAAAACTGTTTTTT
d_call: NA
clone_size: NA
j_call: TRBJ1-4
v_call: TRBV14

cdr3_aa: CSVEVNNEQFF
cdr3_nt: TGCAGCGTTGAAGTTAACAATGAGCAGTTCTTC
d_call: NA
clone_size: NA
j_call: TRBJ2-1
v_call: TRBV29-1

cdr3_aa: CASSNRVATEAFF
cdr3_nt: TGTGCCAGCAGCAACAGGGTTGCGACTGAAGCTTTCTTT
d_call: NA
clone_size: NA
j_call: TRBJ1-1
v_call: TRBV28

cdr3_aa: CASSLGQAGLPHNEQFF
cdr3_nt: TGTGCCAGCAGCTTAGGTCAGGCGGGACTGCCCCACAATGAGCAGTTCTTC
d_call: NA
clone_size: NA
j_call: TRBJ2-1
v_call: TRBV7-3

cdr3_aa: CASSPTGTNTGELFF
cdr3_nt: TGTGCCAGCAGCCCAACAGGGACGAACACCGGGGAGCTGTTTTTT
d_call: NA
clone_size: NA
j_call: TRBJ2-2
v_call: TRBV7-2

cdr3_aa: CASSPLRTSNEKLFF
cdr3_nt: TGTGCCAGCAGCCCGTTAAGGACGTCTAATGAAAAACTGTTTTTT
d_call: NA
clone_size: NA
j_call: TRBJ1-4
v_call: TRBV7-9

cdr3_aa: CASSQSGSRPQHF
cdr3_nt: TGCGCCAGCAGTCAATCGGGATCTCGGCCCCAGCATTTT
d_call: NA
clone_size: NA
j_call: TRBJ1-5
v_call: TRBV23-1

cdr3_aa: CATSRGWGSNTGELFF
cdr3_nt: TGTGCCACCAGTCGGGGTTGGGGTTCGAACACCGGGGAGCTGTTTTTT
d_call: NA
clone_size: NA
j_call: TRBJ2-2
v_call: TRBV24-1

cdr3_aa: CASSQAPSGYEQYF
cdr3_nt: TGTGCCAGCAGCCAAGCGCCCTCGGGCTACGAGCAGTACTTC
d_call: NA
clone_size: NA
j_call: TRBJ2-7
v_call: TRBV4-2

cdr3_aa: CASSLGGHSPSYEQYF
cdr3_nt: TGTGCCAGCAGCTTGGGGGGGCACAGCCCATCCTACGAGCAGTACTTC
d_call: NA
clone_size: NA
j_call: TRBJ2-7
v_call: TRBV5-4

cdr3_aa: CASSGAGTAGHEQYF
cdr3_nt: TGTGCCAGCAGCGGTGCCGGGACAGCCGGTCACGAGCAGTACTTC
d_call: TRBD1
clone_size: NA
j_call: TRBJ2-7
v_call: TRBV5-4

cdr3_aa: CASSQEGGNQPQHF
cdr3_nt: TGTGCCAGCAGCCAGGAGGGAGGCAATCAGCCCCAGCATTTT
d_call: NA
clone_size: NA
j_call: TRBJ1-5
v_call: TRBV11-1

cdr3_aa: CASSRRETEPQHF
cdr3_nt: TGTGCCAGCTCGAGACGGGAAACGGAGCCCCAGCATTTT
d_call: NA
clone_size: NA
j_call: TRBJ1-5
v_call: TRBV18

cdr3_aa: CASSASGHEQFF
cdr3_nt: TGTGCCAGCAGTGCGTCCGGTCATGAGCAGTTCTTC
d_call: NA
clone_size: NA
j_call: TRBJ2-1
v_call: TRBV2

cdr3_aa: CASRPRPQETQYF
cdr3_nt: TGTGCCAGTAGGCCGCGGCCACAAGAGACCCAGTACTTC
d_call: NA
clone_size: NA
j_call: TRBJ2-5
v_call: TRBV27

cdr3_aa: CASSLPGTRVNEQYF
cdr3_nt: TGTGCCAGCAGCCTTCCCGGGACAAGGGTGAACGAGCAGTACTTC
d_call: NA
clone_size: once
j_call: TRBJ2-7
v_call: TRBV6-5

cdr3_aa: CASSQDWEGAGANVLTF
cdr3_nt: TGTGCCAGCAGCCAAGATTGGGAGGGGGCTGGGGCCAACGTCCTGACTTTC
d_call: NA
clone_size: NA
j_call: TRBJ2-6
v_call: TRBV4-2

cdr3_aa: CASSPLRGAERNEQFF
cdr3_nt: TGCGCCAGCAGCCCCCTCCGGGGGGCGGAGCGCAATGAGCAGTTCTTC
d_call: NA
clone_size: once
j_call: TRBJ2-1
v_call: TRBV4-1

cdr3_aa: CASSGRGHSAGGYTF
cdr3_nt: TGTGCCAGCAGTGGTAGGGGACATTCCGCAGGGGGCTACACCTTC
d_call: NA
clone_size: NA
j_call: TRBJ1-2
v_call: TRBV11-2